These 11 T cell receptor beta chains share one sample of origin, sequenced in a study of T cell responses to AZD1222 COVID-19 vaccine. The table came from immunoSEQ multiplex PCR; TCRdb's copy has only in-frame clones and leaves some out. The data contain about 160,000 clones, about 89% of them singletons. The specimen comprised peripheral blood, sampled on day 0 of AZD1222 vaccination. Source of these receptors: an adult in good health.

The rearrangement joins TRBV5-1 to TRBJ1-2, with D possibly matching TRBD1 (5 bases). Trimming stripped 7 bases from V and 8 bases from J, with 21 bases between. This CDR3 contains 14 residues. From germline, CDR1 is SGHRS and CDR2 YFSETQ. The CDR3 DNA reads TGCGCCAGCGGCCCCGGTGGCAGGGTGGGAGGCTACACCTTC. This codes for CASGPGGRVGGYTF.

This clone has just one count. This chain's CDR3 is CASRMGQTNSPLHF. CDR3 nucleotide sequence: TGCGCCAGCAGGATGGGACAGACCAATTCACCCCTCCACTTT. The chain couples TRBV5-1 to TRBJ1-6; TRBD1 agrees at 7 bases. Germline V gene data show CDR1 as SGHRS and CDR2 as YFSETQ. There are 14 residues in the CDR3. Trimming cost V 5 bases and J 7 bases; bases outside gene matches: 6.

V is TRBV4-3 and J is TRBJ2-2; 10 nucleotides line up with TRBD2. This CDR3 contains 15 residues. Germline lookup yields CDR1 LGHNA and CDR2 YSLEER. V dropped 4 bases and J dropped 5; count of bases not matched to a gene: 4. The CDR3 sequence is CASSPLAGGTGELFF. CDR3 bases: TGCGCCAGCAGCCCATTAGCGGGAGGAACCGGGGAGCTGTTTTTT.

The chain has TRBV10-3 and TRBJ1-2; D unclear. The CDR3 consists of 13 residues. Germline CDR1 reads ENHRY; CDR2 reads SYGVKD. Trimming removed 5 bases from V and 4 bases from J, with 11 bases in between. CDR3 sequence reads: CAISLEAGYGYTF. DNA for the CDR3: TGTGCCATCAGTCTAGAGGCGGGCTATGGCTACACCTTC.

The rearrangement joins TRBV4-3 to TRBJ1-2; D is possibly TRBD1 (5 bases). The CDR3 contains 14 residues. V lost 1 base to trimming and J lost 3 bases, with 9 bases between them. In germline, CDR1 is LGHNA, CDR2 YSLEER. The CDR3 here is CASSQGPGDYGYTF. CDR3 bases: TGCGCCAGCAGCCAAGGCCCGGGGGACTATGGCTACACCTTC.

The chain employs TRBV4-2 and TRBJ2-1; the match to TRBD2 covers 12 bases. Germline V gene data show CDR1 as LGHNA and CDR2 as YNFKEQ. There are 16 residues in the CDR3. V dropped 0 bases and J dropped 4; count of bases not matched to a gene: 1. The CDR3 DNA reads TGTGCCAGCAGCCAAGAAGGGACTAGCGGGTACAATGAGCAGTTCTTC. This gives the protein CASSQEGTSGYNEQFF.

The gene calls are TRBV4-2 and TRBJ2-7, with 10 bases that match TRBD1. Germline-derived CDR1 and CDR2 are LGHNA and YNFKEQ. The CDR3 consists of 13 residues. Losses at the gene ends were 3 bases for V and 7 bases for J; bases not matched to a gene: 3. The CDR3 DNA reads TGTGCCAGCAGCCAGGGACAGGGGCGTGAGCAGTACTTC. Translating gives CASSQGQGREQYF.

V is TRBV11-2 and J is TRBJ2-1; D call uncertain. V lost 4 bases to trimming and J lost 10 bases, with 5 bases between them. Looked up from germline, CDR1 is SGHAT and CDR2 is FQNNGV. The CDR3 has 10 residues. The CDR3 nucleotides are TGTGCCAGCAGCTCCCAGGAGCAGTTCTTC. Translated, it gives CASSSQEQFF.

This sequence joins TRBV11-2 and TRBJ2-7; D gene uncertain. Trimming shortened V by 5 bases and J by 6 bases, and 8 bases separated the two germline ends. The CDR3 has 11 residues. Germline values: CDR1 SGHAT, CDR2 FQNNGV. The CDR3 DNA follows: TGTGCCAGCAGCCGGAGTCTCGAGCAGTACTTC. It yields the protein CASSRSLEQYF.

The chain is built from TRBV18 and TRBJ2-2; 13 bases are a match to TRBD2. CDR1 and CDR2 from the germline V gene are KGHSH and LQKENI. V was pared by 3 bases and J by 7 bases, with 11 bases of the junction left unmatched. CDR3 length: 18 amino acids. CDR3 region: CASSPSTWTSGSGGELFF. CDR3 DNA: TGTGCCAGCTCACCTTCTACTTGGACTAGCGGGAGTGGCGGGGAGCTGTTTTTT. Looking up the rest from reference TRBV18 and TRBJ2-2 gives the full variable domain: NAGVMQNPRHLVRRRGQEARLRCSPMKGHSHVYWYRQLPEEGLKFMVYLQKENIIDESGMPKERFSAEFPKEGPSILRIQQVVRGDSAAYFCASSPSTWTSGSGGELFFGEGSRLTVL.

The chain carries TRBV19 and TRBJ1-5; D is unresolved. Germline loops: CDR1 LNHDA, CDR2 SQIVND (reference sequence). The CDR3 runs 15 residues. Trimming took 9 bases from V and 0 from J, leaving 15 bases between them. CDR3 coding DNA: TGTGCCAGCGGGCGGGTGCTTTATAGCAATCAGCCCCAGCATTTT. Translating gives CASGRVLYSNQPQHF.